The clone carrying this TCR beta chain was observed at least ten times. The sample is drawn from a study of regulatory T cells in long-lasting Graves disease. Time point in this sample: newly diagnosed GD, antithyroid drugs for less than 3 months. PBMC RNA was the source of the TCR library. Around 9 milliliters of peripheral blood were drawn into EDTA tubes. The length of the CDR3 is 13 residues. Trimming cost V 5 bases and J 13 bases, with 15 bases left between them. Germline V lookup: CDR1 MDHEN, CDR2 SYDVKM. Arm-PCR of CDR3 regions with iRepertoire HTBI primers generated TCR beta libraries. MiXCR, run by TCRdb on the multiplex PCR reads, gives a single entry per CDR3 protein. The table has over 200,000 distinct CDR3 sequences, 15% to 20% seen once.

This material consisted of peripheral blood mononuclear cells (PBMCs), taken at new diagnosis, from a patient treated with antithyroid drugs. This sequence was found in a female donor with Graves disease. The chain carries TRBV28 and TRBJ1-6; no definite D call. The CDR3 bases are TGTGCCAGCAGTCTGCCCCCGCCTTTGCCCCTCCACTTT. It translates to CASSLPPPLPLHF.